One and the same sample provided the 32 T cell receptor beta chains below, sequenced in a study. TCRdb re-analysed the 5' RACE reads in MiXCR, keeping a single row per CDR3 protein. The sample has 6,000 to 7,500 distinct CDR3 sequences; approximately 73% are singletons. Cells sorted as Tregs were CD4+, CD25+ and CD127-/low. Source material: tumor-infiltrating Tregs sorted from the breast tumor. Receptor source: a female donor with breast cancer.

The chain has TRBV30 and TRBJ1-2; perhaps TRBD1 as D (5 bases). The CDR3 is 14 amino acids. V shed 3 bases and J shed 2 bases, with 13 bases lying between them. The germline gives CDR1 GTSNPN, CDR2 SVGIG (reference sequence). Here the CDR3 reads CAWRGGRINYGYTF. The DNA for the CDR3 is TGTGCCTGGAGGGGGGGACGGATAAACTATGGCTACACCTTC.

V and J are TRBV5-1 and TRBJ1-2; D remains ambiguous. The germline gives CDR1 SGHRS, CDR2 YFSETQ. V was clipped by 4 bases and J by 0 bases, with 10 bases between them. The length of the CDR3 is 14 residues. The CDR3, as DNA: TGCGCCAGCAGCGTCGGAGCGGCTAACTATGGCTACACCTTC. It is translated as CASSVGAANYGYTF.

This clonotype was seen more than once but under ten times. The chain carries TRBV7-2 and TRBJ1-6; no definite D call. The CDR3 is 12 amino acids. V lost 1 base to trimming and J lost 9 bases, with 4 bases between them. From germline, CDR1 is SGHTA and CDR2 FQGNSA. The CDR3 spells CASSLGISPLHF. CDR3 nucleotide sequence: TGTGCCAGCAGCTTAGGCATTTCACCCCTCCACTTT.

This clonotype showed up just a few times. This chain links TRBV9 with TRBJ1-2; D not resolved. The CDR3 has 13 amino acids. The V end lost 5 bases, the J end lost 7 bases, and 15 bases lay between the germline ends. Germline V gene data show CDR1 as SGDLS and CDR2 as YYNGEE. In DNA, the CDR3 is TGTGCCAGCAGGGCTCCTACTTGGGGTGGCTACACCTTC. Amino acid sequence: CASRAPTWGGYTF.

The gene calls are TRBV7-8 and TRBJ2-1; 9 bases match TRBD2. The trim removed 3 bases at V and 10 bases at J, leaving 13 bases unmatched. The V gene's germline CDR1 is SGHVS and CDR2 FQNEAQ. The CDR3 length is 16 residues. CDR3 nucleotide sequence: TGTGCCAGCAGCTTCGGGACTAGCCAAAAAAGGGGCGAGCAGTTCTTC. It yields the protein CASSFGTSQKRGEQFF.

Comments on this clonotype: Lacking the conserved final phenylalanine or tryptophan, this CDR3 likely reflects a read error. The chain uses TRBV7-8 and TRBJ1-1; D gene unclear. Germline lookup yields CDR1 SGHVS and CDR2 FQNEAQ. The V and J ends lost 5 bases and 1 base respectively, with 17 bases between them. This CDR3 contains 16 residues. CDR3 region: CASSPASWQKNTEAFL. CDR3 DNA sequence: TGTGCCAGCAGCCCCGCTTCATGGCAGAAGAACACTGAAGCTTTCCTT.

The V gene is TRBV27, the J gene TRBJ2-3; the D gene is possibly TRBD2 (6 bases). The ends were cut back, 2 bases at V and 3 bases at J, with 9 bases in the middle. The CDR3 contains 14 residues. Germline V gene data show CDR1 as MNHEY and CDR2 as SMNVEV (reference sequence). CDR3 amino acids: CASSLSRGTDTQYF. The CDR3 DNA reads TGTGCCAGCAGTTTAAGTCGGGGGACAGATACGCAGTATTTT.

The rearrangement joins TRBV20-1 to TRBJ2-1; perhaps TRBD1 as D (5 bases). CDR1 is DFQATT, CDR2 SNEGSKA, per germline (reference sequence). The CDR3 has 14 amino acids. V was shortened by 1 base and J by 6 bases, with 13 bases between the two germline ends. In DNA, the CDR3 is TGCAGTGCTAGAGGACAGACCAGTTTCAATGAGCAGTTCTTC. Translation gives CSARGQTSFNEQFF.

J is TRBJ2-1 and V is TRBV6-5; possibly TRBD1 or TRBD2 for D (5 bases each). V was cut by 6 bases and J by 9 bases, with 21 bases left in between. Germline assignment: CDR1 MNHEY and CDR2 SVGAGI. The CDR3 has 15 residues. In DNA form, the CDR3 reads TGTGCCAGCAGCCACGATGCAGGGAGATTGGGTGAGCAGTTCTTC. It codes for CASSHDAGRLGEQFF.

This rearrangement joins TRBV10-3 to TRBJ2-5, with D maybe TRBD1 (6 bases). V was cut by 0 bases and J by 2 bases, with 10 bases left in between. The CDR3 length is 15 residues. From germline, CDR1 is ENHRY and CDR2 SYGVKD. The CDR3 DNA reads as TGTGCCATCAGTGAGTCGACAGGAACTCAAGAGACCCAGTACTTC. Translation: CAISESTGTQETQYF.

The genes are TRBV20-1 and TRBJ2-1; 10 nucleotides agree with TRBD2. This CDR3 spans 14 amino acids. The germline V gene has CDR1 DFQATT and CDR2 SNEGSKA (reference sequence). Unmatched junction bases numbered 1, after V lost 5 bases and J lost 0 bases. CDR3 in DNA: TGCAGTGCTGCTAGCGGGAGCTCCTACAATGAGCAGTTCTTC. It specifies CSAASGSSYNEQFF.

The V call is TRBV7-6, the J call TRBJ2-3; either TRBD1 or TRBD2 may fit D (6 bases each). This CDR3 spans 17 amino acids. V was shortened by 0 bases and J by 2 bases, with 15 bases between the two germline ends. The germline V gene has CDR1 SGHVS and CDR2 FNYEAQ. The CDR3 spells CASSLAGWGASTDTQYF. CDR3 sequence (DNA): TGTGCCAGCAGCTTAGCTGGATGGGGGGCCTCCACAGATACGCAGTATTTT.

The CDR3 spells CASSLAGGGPQNEQFF. CDR3 bases: TGTGCCAGCAGCTTAGCGGGGGGCGGGCCACAGAATGAGCAGTTCTTC. V and J are TRBV7-3 and TRBJ2-1, with TRBD2 matching 8 bases. Unmatched junction bases numbered 10, after V lost 2 bases and J lost 7 bases. Germline assignment: CDR1 SGHTA and CDR2 FQGTGA. There are 16 residues in the CDR3.

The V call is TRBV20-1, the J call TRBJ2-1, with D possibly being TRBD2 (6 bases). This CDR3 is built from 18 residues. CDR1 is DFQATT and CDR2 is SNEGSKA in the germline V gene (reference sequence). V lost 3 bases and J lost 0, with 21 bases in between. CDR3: CSASGGDTSHSSYNEQFF. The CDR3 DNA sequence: TGCAGTGCTAGTGGAGGGGATACTAGCCACAGCTCCTACAATGAGCAGTTCTTC.

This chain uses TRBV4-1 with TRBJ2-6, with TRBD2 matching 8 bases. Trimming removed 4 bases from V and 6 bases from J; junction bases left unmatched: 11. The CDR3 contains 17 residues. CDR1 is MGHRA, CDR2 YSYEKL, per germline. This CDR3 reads CASSRGGWNSKANVLTF. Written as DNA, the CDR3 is TGCGCCAGCAGCCGCGGGGGGTGGAACTCTAAGGCCAACGTCCTGACTTTC.

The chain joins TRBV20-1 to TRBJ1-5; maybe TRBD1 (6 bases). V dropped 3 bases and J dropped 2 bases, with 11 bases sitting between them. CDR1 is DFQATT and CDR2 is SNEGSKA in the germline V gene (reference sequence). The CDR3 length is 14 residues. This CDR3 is CSASGRGGNQPQHF. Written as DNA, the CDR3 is TGCAGTGCTAGTGGCAGGGGCGGCAATCAGCCCCAGCATTTT.

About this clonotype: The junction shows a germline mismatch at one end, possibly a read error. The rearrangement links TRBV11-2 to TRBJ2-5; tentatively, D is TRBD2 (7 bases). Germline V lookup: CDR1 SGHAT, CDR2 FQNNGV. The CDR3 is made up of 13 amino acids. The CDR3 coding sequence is TGTGCCAGCCGCTTAGAAGGGGGGGTGACCCAGTACTTC. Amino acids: CASRLEGGVTQYF. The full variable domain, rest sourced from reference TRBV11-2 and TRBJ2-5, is EAGVAQSPRYKIIEKRQSVAFWCNPISGHATLYWYQQILGQGPKLLIQFQNNGVVDDSQLPKDRFSAERLKGVDSTLKIQPAKLEDSAVYLCASRLEGGVTQYFGPGTRLLVL.

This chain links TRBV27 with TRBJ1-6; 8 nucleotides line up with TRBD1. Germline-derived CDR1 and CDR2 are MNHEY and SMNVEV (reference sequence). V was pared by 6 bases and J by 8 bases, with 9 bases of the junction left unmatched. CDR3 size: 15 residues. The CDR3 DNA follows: TGTGCCAGCAGCAAAGGGACAGGCCGACATTCACCCCTCCACTTT. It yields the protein CASSKGTGRHSPLHF.

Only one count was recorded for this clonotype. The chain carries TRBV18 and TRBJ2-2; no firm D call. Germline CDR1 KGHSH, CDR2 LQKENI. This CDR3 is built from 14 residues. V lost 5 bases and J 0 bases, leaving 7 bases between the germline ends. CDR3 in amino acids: CASSTDANTGELFF. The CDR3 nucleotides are TGTGCCAGCTCAACCGACGCGAACACCGGGGAGCTGTTTTTT.

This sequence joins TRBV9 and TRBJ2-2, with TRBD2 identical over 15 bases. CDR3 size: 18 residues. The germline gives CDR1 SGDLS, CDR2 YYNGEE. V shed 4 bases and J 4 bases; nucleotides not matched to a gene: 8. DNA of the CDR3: TGTGCCAGCAGCATCGGACTAGCGGGAGGGCTTAGCACCGGGGAGCTGTTTTTT. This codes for CASSIGLAGGLSTGELFF. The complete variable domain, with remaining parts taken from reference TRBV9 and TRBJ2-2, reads DSGVTQTPKHLITATGQRVTLRCSPRSGDLSVYWYQQSLDQGLQFLIQYYNGEERAKGNILERFSAQQFPDLHSELNLSSLELGDSALYFCASSIGLAGGLSTGELFFGEGSRLTVL.

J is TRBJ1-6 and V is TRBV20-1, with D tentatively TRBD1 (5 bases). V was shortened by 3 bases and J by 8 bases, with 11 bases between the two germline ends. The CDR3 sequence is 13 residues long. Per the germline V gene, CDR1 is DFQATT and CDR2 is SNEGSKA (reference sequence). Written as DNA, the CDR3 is TGCAGTGCTAGGGGGCAGGAGGATTCACCCCTCCACTTT. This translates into CSARGQEDSPLHF.

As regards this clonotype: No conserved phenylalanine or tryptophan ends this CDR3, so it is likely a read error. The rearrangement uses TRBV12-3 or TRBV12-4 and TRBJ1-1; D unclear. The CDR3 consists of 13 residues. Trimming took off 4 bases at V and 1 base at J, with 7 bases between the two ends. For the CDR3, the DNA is TGTGCCAGCAGTTCCCGACCGAACACTGAAGCTTTCCTT. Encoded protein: CASSSRPNTEAFL.

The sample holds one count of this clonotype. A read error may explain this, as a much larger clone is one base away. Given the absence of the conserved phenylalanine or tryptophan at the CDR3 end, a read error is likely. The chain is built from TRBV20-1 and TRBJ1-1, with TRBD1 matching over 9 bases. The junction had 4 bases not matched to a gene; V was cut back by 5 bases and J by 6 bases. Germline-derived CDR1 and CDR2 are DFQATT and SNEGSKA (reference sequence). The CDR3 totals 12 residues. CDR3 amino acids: CSAYRGLAEAFL. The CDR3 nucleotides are TGCAGTGCTTACAGGGGGCTGGCTGAAGCTTTCCTT.

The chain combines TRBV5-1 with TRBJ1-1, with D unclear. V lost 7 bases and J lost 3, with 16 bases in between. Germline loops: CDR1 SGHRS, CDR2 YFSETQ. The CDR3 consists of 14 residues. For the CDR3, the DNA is TGCGCCAGCCGCGGACTTCGGACCGACACTGAAGCTTTCTTT. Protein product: CASRGLRTDTEAFF. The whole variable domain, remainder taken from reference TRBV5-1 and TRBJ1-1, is KAGVTQTPRYLIKTRGQQVTLSCSPISGHRSVSWYQQTPGQGLQFLFEYFSETQRNKGNFPGRFSGRQFSNSRSEMNVSTLELGDSALYLCASRGLRTDTEAFFGQGTRLTVV.

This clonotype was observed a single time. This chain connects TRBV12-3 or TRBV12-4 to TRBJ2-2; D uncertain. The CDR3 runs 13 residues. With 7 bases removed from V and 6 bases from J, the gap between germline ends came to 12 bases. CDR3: CASTPPGAGELFF. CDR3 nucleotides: TGTGCCAGCACCCCTCCGGGTGCCGGGGAGCTGTTTTTT.

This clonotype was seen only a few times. CDR3 loop: CSAKMERTDTQYF. For the CDR3, the DNA is TGCAGTGCTAAGATGGAGCGCACAGATACGCAGTATTTT. The J gene is TRBJ2-3, the V gene TRBV20-1; D uncertain. The CDR3 consists of 13 residues. The ends were cut back, 4 bases at V and 1 base at J, with 9 bases in the middle. CDR1 is DFQATT and CDR2 is SNEGSKA in the germline V gene (reference sequence).

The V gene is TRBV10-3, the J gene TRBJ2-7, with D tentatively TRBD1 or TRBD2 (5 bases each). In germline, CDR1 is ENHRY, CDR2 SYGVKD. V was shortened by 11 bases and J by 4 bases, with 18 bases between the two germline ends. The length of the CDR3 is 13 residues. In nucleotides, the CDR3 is TGTGCCGTTAAGCCGGGGACGGGGTACGAGCAGTACTTC. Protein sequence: CAVKPGTGYEQYF.

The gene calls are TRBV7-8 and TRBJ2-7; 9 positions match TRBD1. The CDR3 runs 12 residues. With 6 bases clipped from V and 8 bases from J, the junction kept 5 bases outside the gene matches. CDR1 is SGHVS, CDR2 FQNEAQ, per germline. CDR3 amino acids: CASSLTGGQQYF. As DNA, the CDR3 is TGTGCCAGCAGTCTTACAGGGGGCCAGCAGTACTTC.

The CDR3 sequence is CASSLRGQGANNSPLHF. CDR3 nucleotides: TGCGCCAGCAGCTTGCGGGGACAGGGGGCGAATAATTCACCCCTCCACTTT. This chain links TRBV5-1 with TRBJ1-6; 12 nucleotides match TRBD1. CDR3 length: 17 amino acids. Germline CDR1 reads SGHRS; CDR2 reads YFSETQ. V dropped 1 base and J dropped 5; count of bases not matched to a gene: 4.

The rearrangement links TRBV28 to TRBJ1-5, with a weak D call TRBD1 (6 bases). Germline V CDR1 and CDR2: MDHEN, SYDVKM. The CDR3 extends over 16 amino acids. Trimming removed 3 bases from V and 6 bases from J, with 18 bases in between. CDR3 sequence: CASSFPGTSGSQPQHF. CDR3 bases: TGTGCCAGCAGTTTTCCCGGGACAAGTGGGAGTCAGCCCCAGCATTTT.

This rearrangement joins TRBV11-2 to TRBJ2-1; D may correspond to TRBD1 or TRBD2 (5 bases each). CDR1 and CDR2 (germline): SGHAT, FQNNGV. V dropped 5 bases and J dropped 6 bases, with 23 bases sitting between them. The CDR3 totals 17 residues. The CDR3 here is CASSLVRTYSGTNEQFF. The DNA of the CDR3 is TGTGCCAGCAGCCTCGTCCGGACCTATAGTGGGACCAATGAGCAGTTCTTC.

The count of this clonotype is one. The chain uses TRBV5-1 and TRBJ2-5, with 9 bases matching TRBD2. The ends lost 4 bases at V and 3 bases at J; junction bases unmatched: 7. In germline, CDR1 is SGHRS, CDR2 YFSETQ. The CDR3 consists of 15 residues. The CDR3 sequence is CASSRSTSGEETQYF. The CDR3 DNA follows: TGCGCCAGCAGCCGTTCGACTAGCGGAGAAGAGACCCAGTACTTC.